Presented here are 26 T cell receptor beta chains from one specimen sequenced in a study of blood T cell repertoires in COVID-19. Measured with immunoSEQ multiplex PCR; TCRdb has only the in-frame clones, and not every one. The data contain roughly 250,000 clones, 82% of them singletons. The sequencing input was peripheral blood. The receptors were gathered from a woman of 80 years or more with acute or convalescent COVID-19.

The genes are TRBV5-1 and TRBJ2-1; TRBD2 matches 9 bases. The V segment lost 5 bases and the J segment 7 bases; nucleotides outside the gene matches: 7. Germline V gives CDR1 SGHRS, CDR2 YFSETQ. This CDR3 is built from 14 residues. The CDR3 reads CASRNSGGRNEQFF. In nucleotides, the CDR3 is TGCGCCAGCAGGAATAGCGGGGGTCGTAATGAGCAGTTCTTC.

The rearrangement links TRBV29-1 to TRBJ2-3; 13 bases are shared with TRBD2. V trimming: 8 bases; J trimming: 2 bases; junction bases outside the gene matches: 7. The CDR3 totals 15 residues. CDR1 is SQVTM and CDR2 is ANQGSEA in the germline V gene. CDR3 in DNA: TGCAGCACTCCAGGACTAGCGGGAGCCACAGATACGCAGTATTTT. Protein sequence: CSTPGLAGATDTQYF.

Of note for this clone: This sample also contains other DNA sequences that code for the same CDR3. The chain carries TRBV28 and TRBJ1-1; 7 bases map to TRBD1. Germline lookup yields CDR1 MDHEN and CDR2 SYDVKM. Unmatched junction bases numbered 6, after V lost 5 bases and J lost 0 bases. The CDR3 runs 15 residues. The CDR3 DNA is TGTGCCAGCAGTACTGGGACAGCTCTGAACACTGAAGCTTTCTTT. Encoded protein: CASSTGTALNTEAFF.

The V gene is TRBV4-3, the J gene TRBJ1-1; the D is unclear. The CDR3 length is 14 residues. V was clipped by 4 bases and J by 4 bases, with 13 bases between them. CDR1 is LGHNA and CDR2 is YSLEER in the germline V gene. CDR3 DNA sequence: TGCGCCAGCAGCCGGGAGGGAAGGGTCACTGAAGCTTTCTTT. Protein: CASSREGRVTEAFF.

Only a few counts were recorded for this clone. CDR3 bases: TGCGCCAGCAGTCAGACTCAGTGGGTTTGGTCCCTCCACTTT. Its translation is CASSQTQWVWSLHF. The chain has TRBV23-1 and TRBJ1-6; D is ambiguous. TRBV23-1 is an ORF for which the function is uncertain. The CDR3 loop spans 14 amino acids. Trimming removed 3 bases at V and 14 bases at J, with 17 bases between.

The chain recombines TRBV9 with TRBJ2-1; perhaps TRBD2 as D (7 bases). Germline CDR1 reads SGDLS; CDR2 reads YYNGEE. The CDR3 has 16 amino acids. V was cut by 4 bases and J by 0 bases, with 14 bases left in between. In nucleotides, the CDR3 is TGTGCCAGCAGCAGGGGGGGAGGCAGCTCCTACAATGAGCAGTTCTTC. Translating it yields CASSRGGGSSYNEQFF. Looking up the rest from reference TRBV9 and TRBJ2-1 gives the full variable domain: DSGVTQTPKHLITATGQRVTLRCSPRSGDLSVYWYQQSLDQGLQFLIQYYNGEERAKGNILERFSAQQFPDLHSELNLSSLELGDSALYFCASSRGGGSSYNEQFFGPGTRLTVL.

This clone was found a few times. This rearrangement joins TRBV30 to TRBJ2-5; 8 bases fit TRBD2. V shed 6 bases and J 1 base; nucleotides not matched to a gene: 7. The CDR3 has 14 amino acids. Germline CDR1 is GTSNPN and CDR2 is SVGIG (reference sequence). CDR3 region: CACSPGGPQETQYF. The CDR3 DNA follows: TGTGCCTGTAGTCCGGGAGGGCCCCAAGAGACCCAGTACTTC. The full variable domain, completed using reference TRBV30 and TRBJ2-5, is SQTIHQWPATLVQPVGSPLSLECTVEGTSNPNLYWYRQAAGRGLQLLFYSVGIGQISSEVPQNLSASRPQDRQFILSSKKLLLSDSGFYLCACSPGGPQETQYFGPGTRLLVL.

This clone was observed at least ten times. This chain joins TRBV7-6 and TRBJ2-1, with D tentatively TRBD2 (5 bases). This CDR3 is 17 amino acids long. CDR1 SGHVS and CDR2 FNYEAQ come from the germline V gene. The V end lost 3 bases, the J end lost 0 bases, and 15 bases lay between the germline ends. CDR3 region: CASSFRASTSSYNEQFF. DNA of the CDR3: TGTGCCAGCAGCTTTCGCGCGTCCACTAGCTCCTACAATGAGCAGTTCTTC. Full variable domain (missing parts from reference TRBV7-6 and TRBJ2-1): GAGVSQSPRYKVTKRGQDVALRCDPISGHVSLYWYRQALGQGPEFLTYFNYEAQQDKSGLPNDRFSAERPEGSISTLTIQRTEQRDSAMYRCASSFRASTSSYNEQFFGPGTRLTVL.

The chain links TRBV19 to TRBJ2-1; tentative D call: TRBD1 (5 bases). Germline V gene sequence: CDR1 LNHDA, CDR2 SQIVND (reference sequence). The V gene lost 6 bases and the J gene lost 7 bases, with 16 bases spanning the gap. This CDR3 has 14 amino acids. The CDR3 reads CASREKQGWNEQFF. The CDR3 DNA reads as TGTGCCAGTAGGGAAAAGCAGGGTTGGAATGAGCAGTTCTTC.

The V and J genes are TRBV11-2 and TRBJ2-7, with 9 bases lining up with TRBD1. With 6 bases clipped from V and 1 base from J, the junction kept 16 bases outside the gene matches. The length of the CDR3 is 18 residues. In germline, CDR1 is SGHAT, CDR2 FQNNGV. The chain's CDR3 is CASSLTQSGTGFSYEQYF. CDR3 coding DNA: TGTGCCAGCAGTTTAACTCAATCCGGGACAGGGTTTTCCTACGAGCAGTACTTC.

The V gene is TRBV19, the J gene TRBJ2-1; D ambiguous. V shed 4 bases and J shed 6 bases, with 19 bases lying between them. Per germline, CDR1 LNHDA and CDR2 SQIVND (reference sequence). The CDR3 is 16 amino acids. This chain's CDR3 is CASSTRPPQALNEQFF. In DNA, the CDR3 is TGTGCCAGTAGTACCAGACCGCCCCAGGCGCTCAATGAGCAGTTCTTC.

V and J are TRBV18 and TRBJ1-2; no firm D call. Germline V gene data show CDR1 as KGHSH and CDR2 as LQKENI. CDR3 size: 14 residues. V dropped 1 base and J dropped 5 bases, with 11 bases sitting between them. The DNA of the CDR3 is TGTGCCAGCTCACCACAGGGAGATGGATATGGCTACACCTTC. It specifies CASSPQGDGYGYTF.

This clone was found a few times. The V gene is TRBV4-2, the J gene TRBJ2-3; 7 bases fit TRBD2. There are 15 residues in the CDR3. V shed 2 bases, J shed 3 bases, and the junction held 5 bases outside the gene matches. From germline, CDR1 is LGHNA and CDR2 YNFKEQ. In DNA form, the CDR3 reads TGTGCCAGCAGCCAACCGGGACTAATTACAGATACGCAGTATTTT. Translated: CASSQPGLITDTQYF.

This clone has a handful of counts. V is TRBV7-9 and J is TRBJ2-2; the D gene is possibly TRBD2 (6 bases). Germline V gene data show CDR1 as SEHNR and CDR2 as FQNEAQ (reference sequence). The CDR3 extends over 17 amino acids. V was clipped by 5 bases and J by 1 base, with 17 bases between them. The CDR3 nucleotides are TGTGCCAGCAGCCACCTTGGAGGTAGCGGGAACACCGGGGAGCTGTTTTTT. Protein product: CASSHLGGSGNTGELFF.

CDR3 coding DNA: TGTGCCAGCAGCAAGAGAAATGAGCAGTTCTTC. Translated, it gives CASSKRNEQFF. V gene TRBV6-5 combines with J gene TRBJ2-1; no clear D. V lost 6 bases, J lost 7 bases, and 7 bases lay in between. The CDR3 has 11 residues. Germline values: CDR1 MNHEY, CDR2 SVGAGI.

The chain is built from TRBV29-1 and TRBJ2-5; tentatively, D is TRBD2 (5 bases). V lost 6 bases to trimming and J lost 2 bases, with 10 bases between them. The germline V gene encodes CDR1 SQVTM and CDR2 ANQGSEA. CDR3 length: 12 amino acids. CDR3 bases: TGCAGCGTCCTTGGACTGCAAGAGACCCAGTACTTC. This encodes CSVLGLQETQYF.

The chain uses TRBV4-2 and TRBJ1-4, with D possibly matching TRBD1 (6 bases). The CDR3 length is 15 residues. Germline CDR1 reads LGHNA; CDR2 reads YNFKEQ. Trimming cost V 4 bases and J 6 bases, with 15 bases left between them. The DNA of the CDR3 is TGTGCCAGCAGCCCGGGGGGCAGGGGCGATGAAAAACTGTTTTTT. Translation gives CASSPGGRGDEKLFF.

This chain links TRBV18 with TRBJ1-6, with D uncertain. Trimming shortened V by 4 bases and J by 5 bases, and 9 bases separated the two germline ends. The CDR3 has 14 residues. Germline CDR1 KGHSH, CDR2 LQKENI. CDR3 amino acids: CASSLDGNNSPLHF. The CDR3 DNA is TGTGCCAGCTCACTTGACGGGAATAATTCACCCCTCCACTTT. Full variable domain (missing parts from reference TRBV18 and TRBJ1-6): NAGVMQNPRHLVRRRGQEARLRCSPMKGHSHVYWYRQLPEEGLKFMVYLQKENIIDESGMPKERFSAEFPKEGPSILRIQQVVRGDSAAYFCASSLDGNNSPLHFGNGTRLTVT.

The rearrangement uses TRBV15 and TRBJ1-3; 11 nucleotides align to TRBD1. The junction had 7 bases not matched to a gene; V was cut back by 3 bases and J by 0 bases. This CDR3 contains 18 residues. Germline lookup yields CDR1 LNHNV and CDR2 YYDKDF (reference sequence). DNA of the CDR3: TGTGCCACCAGCAGGACCGGACAGGGGGCTATCTCTGGAAACACCATATATTTT. Its translation is CATSRTGQGAISGNTIYF.

This clone was picked up a small number of times. The DNA of the CDR3 is TGTGCCAGCAGCCAGATCAGGGATGAAAAACTGTTTTTT. It codes for CASSQIRDEKLFF. The J gene is TRBJ1-4, the V gene TRBV7-2; D possibly corresponds to TRBD1 (5 bases). This CDR3 has 13 amino acids. V dropped 5 bases and J dropped 6 bases, with 10 bases sitting between them. Germline V lookup: CDR1 SGHTA, CDR2 FQGNSA.

V and J are TRBV2 and TRBJ2-1, with 8 nucleotides matching TRBD2. This CDR3 has 14 residues. Germline CDR1 reads SNHLY; CDR2 reads FYNNEI. Trimming cost V 4 bases and J 6 bases; bases outside gene matches: 5. The CDR3 loop is CASSVGLAANEQFF. The CDR3 DNA follows: TGTGCCAGCAGTGTAGGACTAGCAGCCAATGAGCAGTTCTTC. Together with reference TRBV2 and TRBJ2-1, the CDR3 gives the full variable domain: EPEVTQTPSHQVTQMGQEVILRCVPISNHLYFYWYRQILGQKVEFLVSFYNNEISEKSEIFDDQFSVERPDGSNFTLKIRSTKLEDSAMYFCASSVGLAANEQFFGPGTRLTVL.

The chain links TRBV19 to TRBJ1-5, with 7 bases aligning to TRBD1. CDR3 length: 14 amino acids. Losses at the gene ends were 6 bases for V and 3 bases for J; bases not matched to a gene: 5. Looked up from germline, CDR1 is LNHDA and CDR2 is SQIVND (reference sequence). Here the CDR3 DNA reads TGTGCCAGTAGCCGCGACAGGGCCAATCAGCCCCAGCATTTT. As protein: CASSRDRANQPQHF.

The chain couples TRBV19 to TRBJ2-2, with 12 positions matching TRBD2. There are 18 residues in the CDR3. The germline CDR1 and CDR2 sequences are LNHDA and SQIVND (reference sequence). J gave up 4 bases and V 3 bases, and 9 bases lay outside the gene matches. The CDR3: CASSIGLAGGRSTGELFF. CDR3 bases: TGTGCCAGTAGTATTGGGCTAGCGGGGGGGCGTAGCACCGGGGAGCTGTTTTTT.

The chain is built from TRBV6-4 and TRBJ2-3; a possible D gene is TRBD1 (6 bases). The CDR3 has 14 amino acids. The germline V gene encodes CDR1 MRHNA and CDR2 SNTAGT. Trimming removed 3 bases at V and 2 bases at J, with 9 bases between. CDR3 loop: CASSEQGTTDTQYF. The CDR3 DNA reads as TGTGCCAGCAGTGAACAGGGTACCACAGATACGCAGTATTTT.

V is TRBV7-2 and J is TRBJ2-2, with 8 bases matching TRBD2. V lost 2 bases to trimming and J lost 4 bases; unmatched junction nucleotides: 3. Germline lookup yields CDR1 SGHTA and CDR2 FQGNSA. The CDR3 covers 15 residues. The CDR3, as DNA: TGTGCCAGCAGCTTACTAGCGGGTATCACCGGGGAGCTGTTTTTT. Translation: CASSLLAGITGELFF.

The chain couples TRBV5-4 to TRBJ2-7, with a weak D call TRBD2 (5 bases). Germline loops: CDR1 SGHNT, CDR2 YYREEE (reference sequence). V lost 3 bases to trimming and J lost 3 bases, with 13 bases between them. The CDR3 totals 14 residues. CDR3 DNA sequence: TGTGCCAGCAGCTCTTTAGACGGGGTCTACGAGCAGTACTTC. Translation: CASSSLDGVYEQYF. Filled out from reference TRBV5-4 and TRBJ2-7, the complete variable domain reads ETGVTQSPTHLIKTRGQQVTLRCSSQSGHNTVSWYQQALGQGPQFIFQYYREEENGRGNFPPRFSGLQFPNYSSELNVNALELDDSALYLCASSSLDGVYEQYFGPGTRLTVT.